This T cell receptor beta chain was sequenced during a study of cytomegalovirus exposure and HLA in healthy donors (TCRdb year 2017). Study-level background: An earlier analysis of 587 of the donors reported about 280 Gb of sequence data and around 120 million unique TCR beta sequences obtained from roughly 170 million T cells. An early release that covered 640 HLA-typed donors contained approximately 300 gigabases of sequencing data and tens of millions of unique TCR sequences. Of the 398 genotyped donors, roughly 80% were placed in the genetic ancestry cluster associated with self-reported Caucasian donors. The study was designed to test whether signatures of past pathogen exposure could be identified by cataloging public T cell receptors. The study used immunosequencing to profile the T cell repertoires of 666 subjects and linked those repertoires to cytomegalovirus serostatus. A separate validation cohort of roughly 130 different subjects was used in addition to the roughly 640-subject first cohort. To predict cytomegalovirus infection status, the study brought together high-throughput TCR immunosequencing, statistical association of individual TCRs with disease status, and machine learning. To study patterns of TCR occurrence, a later analysis re-analyzed previously published TCR beta repertoires from 600 to 750 donors and added high-resolution HLA genotyping. The later analysis used no new phenotypic data to find candidate immune exposures, relying instead on TCR beta sequences and their occurrence across donors. To decide whether each TCR beta V gene segment behaved as functional or pseudogenic, an earlier analysis of nearly 600 of the donors relied on high-throughput TCR beta sequencing. Donor age, sex, ethnicity and CMV serostatus were compiled alongside the repertoire data. A later genetic analysis used genome-wide SNP genotypes for about three fifths of the 666 donors, treating that subset as a discovery cohort. Every discovery cohort repertoire had been produced on one sequencing platform. Both class I and class II loci were covered by HLA typing, at four-digit resolution. Typing coverage varied by locus: roughly 620-640 donors for A, B, C, DRB1 and DQB1; approximately 500 for DQA1; around 570 for DPA1; approximately 490 for DPB1. Because of strong linkage in the cohort, four to six DR-DQ haplotypes were treated as single units for association and clustering. On average, around 240,000 unique TCR beta nucleotide sequences were sequenced per donor among 398 genotyped donors of the cohort, with about 17% of those sequences being non-productive. Study-wide conclusions, independent of this receptor: Most CMV-associated TCR beta chains appeared to be HLA-restricted in a later analysis, and the HLA associations seemed to be driven largely by CMV exposure. This cohort had only TCR beta chains sequenced, and the lack of alpha or paired-chain data limited which features could be detected. A few of the identified cytomegalovirus-associated TCR beta chains were confirmed in vitro to be specific for cytomegalovirus antigens. A later analysis found that TCR association rates varied across HLA loci, with DRB1 alleles showing the most associated TCRs and HLA-C alleles the fewest. Strong co-occurrence of HLA alleles, especially DR and DQ, made assigning TCR associations to individual alleles difficult. It was suggested by the authors that the approach could potentially be generalized to other disease states and immunological phenotypes. Because HLA typing was missing for some donors at each locus, association tests included only the typed subset. Some IMGT-functional V segments, including TRBV6-2 and TRBV6-3, could not be told apart with the 87-base-pair reads, so those segments were excluded. Some 16 rarely observed V segments, including chromosome 9 orphons, were excluded from the earlier analysis of approximately 500 of the donors because counts were too low. Linkage disequilibrium might explain the correlated functional status among segregating V segments, but an unknown experimental factor could not be ruled out. A further reported finding was that TCR beta sequences accurately predicted the HLA-A and HLA-B alleles for most subjects in the first cohort. V-gene and J-gene trimming of TCR beta chains was associated with a missense DCLRE1C variant in a later genetic analysis, and the association was replicated in an independent cohort. Most TCR sequences were observed very rarely across donors, whereas some public TCRs were present in many individuals. An earlier analysis of approximately 570 of the donors showed that most TCR beta V segments appeared in productive rearrangements either about 87% or about 30% of the time, which broadly matched IMGT annotations. Specific HLA alleles were associated with 15,000 to 20,000 TCR beta sequences at a false discovery rate of 0.05 in a later analysis. The sequencing pipeline was judged likely to have produced a cluster of highly shared sequence variants as a technical artifact. In both the original and validation cohorts, the classifier was reported to diagnose cytomegalovirus status with high specificity and sensitivity. The presence/absence analyses assumed that sequencing depth was roughly uniform across donors, and that assumption may not be true. In the study, approximately 160 TCR beta chains were listed as associated with cytomegalovirus. A later analysis found that HLA-associated TCR beta chains were more clonally expanded and had lower generation probabilities than equally common non-associated chains. In a later analysis, several top co-occurrence clusters were reported to appear linked to parvovirus B19, influenza, CMV and Epstein-Barr virus. Compared with the approximately 720-donor mean, donors in an Asian-associated ancestry cluster had fewer N-insertions in productive TCRs, according to a later genetic analysis. CMV serostatus was the only immune exposure information available for the cohort.

Of note for this clone: What this receptor recognizes is not known. The germline gene is not matched at one end of the junction; a read error may be the cause. In the same sample, other DNA sequences code for this CDR3.

In total, roughly 670 healthy bone marrow donors made up the cohort. At the time of sampling, all cohort members were nominally healthy, though unrecorded immune exposures were likely present. The donor tested CMV seropositive, placing the donor among the approximately 290 seropositive members of the cohort. Each donor provided a peripheral blood sample, and peripheral blood mononuclear cells were used for TCR beta sequencing. The Qiagen DNeasy Blood Extraction Kit was used to extract genomic DNA from the blood cell samples. Library construction relied on the immunoSEQ multiplex PCR assay. A mixture of 60 forward primers for TCR Vbeta segments and 13 reverse primers for TCR Jbeta segments was used in the multiplex PCR. A multiplex PCR assay on genomic DNA amplified the CDR3 region of rearranged TCR beta genes. On the Illumina HiSeq System, the amplified TCR beta libraries were sequenced as 87-base-pair reads. Processing in the source paper ran as follows. In a later analysis, tens of millions of unique TCR beta chains were counted across the 666 repertoires, and roughly 11 million of these chains were shared by at least two donors. To remove PCR and sequencing errors, raw reads were error-corrected and collapsed into unique sequences using a nearest-neighbor algorithm that merged closely related sequences. CDR3 sequences were aligned to IMGT reference sequences to assign V, D and J gene segments. For a sequence to be retained, a match of at least six nucleotides to both a V gene segment and a J gene segment was required. Rearrangements were classified as productive when the CDR3 lacked stop codons and remained in frame with V and J, and all other rearrangements were classified as non-productive. CDR3 was defined according to IMGT convention as the region running from the second conserved V-encoded cysteine to the conserved J-encoded phenylalanine. The earlier analysis of approximately 590 of the donors excluded any sequence lacking an unambiguous match to a single V gene segment. An earlier analysis of a few hundred of the donors called V segments functional above 56.7% productive rearrangements and segregating when the between-donor standard deviation exceeded 5%. A statistical classification framework was built for diagnosing cytomegalovirus status from the catalog of TCR beta chain sequences. V and J gene assignment, in a later analysis, came from comparing TCR nucleotide sequences with IMGT/GENE-DB human TR gene sequences. Using the TCRdist pipeline, a later analysis assigned CDR3 sequences along with most-parsimonious VDJ recombination scenarios. A later analysis defined each TCR beta chain by its CDR3 amino acid sequence plus V-gene family, and excluded reads lacking a unique V-gene family. To address suspected cross-contamination and a sequencing artifact, a later analysis removed approximately 590 highly shared, low-generation-probability nucleotide sequences. In a later analysis, a clonal expansion index for each public chain was calculated from normalized within-repertoire ranks of inferred template counts. In a later analysis, generation probabilities were computed with a VDJ recombination model fitted to out-of-frame rearrangements, and the resulting probabilities were checked against IGoR. A later analysis scored TCR-TCR, TCR-HLA and TCR-CMV co-occurrence with hypergeometric tests, applying a repertoire-size bias correction to TCR pairs. False discovery rates were estimated in a later analysis by permuting HLA or CMV assignments 20 times. In a later analysis, co-occurring TCRs were grouped using DBSCAN, and TCRdist sequence similarity was added for clustering within HLA-allele-positive subsets. Repertoires with fewer than 30,000 or more than 120,000 public chains, plus five repertoires with anomalous nucleotide sharing, were excluded from co-occurrence clustering. TCRdb provides this immuneACCESS table in a form limited to in-frame rearrangements. Some clones are lacking; in checked studies, under half of them reflect an unresolved V gene, and why the rest are absent is not known. The V and J calls and clone size are taken from that table; D and trimming were inferred from the DNA. The table for this sample lists 130,000 to 150,000 clones; roughly 80% of them were counted only once. Clones ranked in the top ten supply around 7% of the sample.

The germline V gene provides CDR1 MNHEY and CDR2 SVGAGI. The CDR3 measures 14 amino acids from cysteine to phenylalanine. Here the CDR3 DNA is all that survives: 42 bases in frame from base 1. The sequencing input was PBMCs. This clonotype was sampled from a woman aged 40 to 50 in good health and CMV-seropositive. The rearrangement joined TRBV6-5 to TRBJ1-2, with 8 junctional bases fitting TRBD1. The bases are TGCGCCAGCAGCTTCAGGGGGCGGAACTATGGCTACACCTTC. It translates to CASSFRGRNYGYTF.